A selection of T cell receptor beta chains follows, all from one sample in a study of blood T cell repertoires in COVID-19. Sequencing was performed with immunoSEQ multiplex PCR; in TCRdb, only in-frame clones are kept and a portion is missing. This sample has some 390,000 clones; about 87% occur once, and the top ten carry 2.3%. The sample taken for sequencing was peripheral blood. All receptors derive from a woman in her sixties or seventies with COVID-19, enrolled during active disease. CDR3s include the opening cysteine and the closing phenylalanine or tryptophan. Fields, in order: V gene, J gene, clone size, D gene, CDR3 DNA, CDR3 protein. D genes are given only for firm matches. Clone size is not always given. Where it is, it says once, few, many or a class for expanded clones.

v_call: TRBV5-4; j_call: TRBJ2-1; clone_size: .; d_call: TRBD2; cdr3_nt: TGTGCCAGCGGGCCCCCGGGGACTAGCGGAAAGTCCTACAATGAGCAGTTCTTC; cdr3_aa: CASGPPGTSGKSYNEQFF
v_call: TRBV9; j_call: TRBJ1-4; clone_size: .; d_call: .; cdr3_nt: TGTGCCAGCAGCAGTAGGAGGGACTTCCCAACTAATGAAAAACTGTTTTTT; cdr3_aa: CASSSRRDFPTNEKLFF
v_call: TRBV6-1; j_call: TRBJ1-2; clone_size: few; d_call: .; cdr3_nt: TGTGCCAGCAGTGCGAAGACAGCAGGGTCTAACTATGGCTACACCTTC; cdr3_aa: CASSAKTAGSNYGYTF
v_call: TRBV19; j_call: TRBJ2-1; clone_size: .; d_call: TRBD1; cdr3_nt: TGTGCCAGTAGTAGACAGGGGGTGGACAATGAGCAGTTCTTC; cdr3_aa: CASSRQGVDNEQFF
v_call: TRBV7-6; j_call: TRBJ2-2; clone_size: .; d_call: TRBD1; cdr3_nt: TGTGCCAGCAGCTTAGGGACAGGGGTAAACACCGGGGAGCTGTTTTTT; cdr3_aa: CASSLGTGVNTGELFF
v_call: TRBV5-1; j_call: TRBJ2-7; clone_size: .; d_call: TRBD1; cdr3_nt: TGCGCCAGCATGCGGACAGGGGGTACCTACGAGCAGTACTTC; cdr3_aa: CASMRTGGTYEQYF
v_call: TRBV5-5; j_call: TRBJ2-2; clone_size: few; d_call: .; cdr3_nt: TGTGCCAGCAGCTTGCCGGGAAGCACCGGGGAGCTGTTTTTT; cdr3_aa: CASSLPGSTGELFF
v_call: TRBV19; j_call: TRBJ2-7; clone_size: .; d_call: .; cdr3_nt: TGTGCCAGTAGAGGTACAGGGAGTTCCTACGAGCAGTACTTC; cdr3_aa: CASRGTGSSYEQYF
v_call: TRBV7-3; j_call: TRBJ2-3; clone_size: .; d_call: .; cdr3_nt: TGTGCCAGCAGCTTGAACAGGGCGGGAGATACGCAGTATTTT; cdr3_aa: CASSLNRAGDTQYF
v_call: TRBV4-2; j_call: TRBJ1-2; clone_size: once; d_call: TRBD1; cdr3_nt: TGTGCCAGCAGCCAAGAAGGAAGGACAGGTGTTTATGGTGGCTACACCTTC; cdr3_aa: CASSQEGRTGVYGGYTF
v_call: TRBV5-4; j_call: TRBJ2-2; clone_size: .; d_call: TRBD1; cdr3_nt: TGTGCCAGCAGCCGGACAGGGGAGGCCGGGGAGCTGTTTTTT; cdr3_aa: CASSRTGEAGELFF
v_call: TRBV3-1/TRBV3-2; j_call: TRBJ1-2; clone_size: .; d_call: TRBD1; cdr3_nt: TGTGCCAGCAGCCAAAATTTCCAGGGGGCGGTTGGCTACACCTTC; cdr3_aa: CASSQNFQGAVGYTF
v_call: TRBV3-1/TRBV3-2; j_call: TRBJ1-6; clone_size: .; d_call: .; cdr3_nt: TGTGCCAGCAGCCAAGGAGGGTTTAATTCACCCCTCCACTTT; cdr3_aa: CASSQGGFNSPLHF
v_call: TRBV10-3; j_call: TRBJ1-1; clone_size: .; d_call: TRBD1; cdr3_nt: TGTGCCATCAGTGACCCGACAGGGGGCAGAACTGAAGCTTTCTTT; cdr3_aa: CAISDPTGGRTEAFF
v_call: TRBV3-1/TRBV3-2; j_call: TRBJ1-2; clone_size: once; d_call: TRBD1; cdr3_nt: TGTGCCAGCAGCCCCTACCGGGACAGGCCTAATATCTTCTATGGCTACACCTTC; cdr3_aa: CASSPYRDRPNIFYGYTF
v_call: TRBV13; j_call: TRBJ2-2; clone_size: .; d_call: .; cdr3_nt: TGTGCCAGCAGCTCTTCCTCAGGGGCGAACACCGGGGAGCTGTTTTTT; cdr3_aa: CASSSSSGANTGELFF
v_call: TRBV14; j_call: TRBJ1-1; clone_size: few; d_call: .; cdr3_nt: TGTGCCAGCAACCTGGCCCTGAACACTGAAGCTTTCTTT; cdr3_aa: CASNLALNTEAFF
v_call: TRBV28; j_call: TRBJ2-7; clone_size: once; d_call: .; cdr3_nt: TGTGCCAGCAGTCCGTACATCGCGGTAAAGGGAGGCTACGAGCAGTACTTC; cdr3_aa: CASSPYIAVKGGYEQYF
v_call: TRBV9; j_call: TRBJ1-1; clone_size: .; d_call: .; cdr3_nt: TGTGCCAGCAGCCCCAGGGGAGCGAACACTGAAGCTTTCTTT; cdr3_aa: CASSPRGANTEAFF
v_call: TRBV6-2/TRBV6-3; j_call: TRBJ2-2; clone_size: .; d_call: TRBD2; cdr3_nt: TGTGCCAGCAGTACCCCCCTCAGCGGGGAGGAGCTGTTTTTT; cdr3_aa: CASSTPLSGEELFF
v_call: TRBV5-1; j_call: TRBJ2-7; clone_size: .; d_call: TRBD2; cdr3_nt: TGCGCCAGCAGCTCATTAGCGGGGGGGAGCTACGAGCAGTACTTC; cdr3_aa: CASSSLAGGSYEQYF
v_call: TRBV5-4; j_call: TRBJ1-2; clone_size: .; d_call: .; cdr3_nt: TGTGCCAGCAGCTTTTATACTCCGAATTGGGGCTACACCTTC; cdr3_aa: CASSFYTPNWGYTF
v_call: TRBV4-1; j_call: TRBJ2-5; clone_size: .; d_call: .; cdr3_nt: TGCGCCAGCAGCCTCGGACAGCTGGAAGAGACCCAGTACTTC; cdr3_aa: CASSLGQLEETQYF
v_call: TRBV2; j_call: TRBJ1-5; clone_size: few; d_call: TRBD1; cdr3_nt: TGTGCCAGCAGTGCGACAGGGAACAATCAGCCCCAGCATTTT; cdr3_aa: CASSATGNNQPQHF
v_call: TRBV5-1; j_call: TRBJ1-3; clone_size: .; d_call: TRBD1; cdr3_nt: TGCGCCAGCAGCGTAACAGGGGAACCTGGAAACACCATATATTTT; cdr3_aa: CASSVTGEPGNTIYF
v_call: TRBV18; j_call: TRBJ1-6; clone_size: once; d_call: .; cdr3_nt: TGTGCCAGCTCACCGGCCGGGGGAAACACCGATAATTCACCCCTCCACTTT; cdr3_aa: CASSPAGGNTDNSPLHF
v_call: TRBV29-1; j_call: TRBJ2-1; clone_size: .; d_call: .; cdr3_nt: TGCAGCGTGGAGAGTATGTTCAATGAGCAGTTCTTC; cdr3_aa: CSVESMFNEQFF
v_call: TRBV6-5; j_call: TRBJ2-7; clone_size: once; d_call: .; cdr3_nt: TGTGCCAGCAAGACCAGGGGAAGCTACGAGCAGTACTTC; cdr3_aa: CASKTRGSYEQYF
v_call: TRBV9; j_call: TRBJ2-3; clone_size: .; d_call: .; cdr3_nt: TGTGCCAGCAGCGTAGCTTCAGGGGAGGGGACAGATACGCAGTATTTT; cdr3_aa: CASSVASGEGTDTQYF
v_call: TRBV19; j_call: TRBJ2-7; clone_size: .; d_call: TRBD1; cdr3_nt: TGTGCCAGTAGTGATGGACAGGGGGGACCCTACGAGCAGTACTTC; cdr3_aa: CASSDGQGGPYEQYF
v_call: TRBV4-2; j_call: TRBJ1-4; clone_size: .; d_call: .; cdr3_nt: TGTGCCAGCAGCCAAGAGGGACCTGCGGGGGAAAAACTGTTTTTT; cdr3_aa: CASSQEGPAGEKLFF
v_call: TRBV3-1/TRBV3-2; j_call: TRBJ1-1; clone_size: .; d_call: .; cdr3_nt: TGTGCCAGCAGCTTTCGTAGAGAGAACACTGAAGCTTTCTTT; cdr3_aa: CASSFRRENTEAFF
v_call: TRBV7-3; j_call: TRBJ1-2; clone_size: .; d_call: .; cdr3_nt: TGTGCCAGCAGCCCTTATCCCCGGTATGGCTACACCTTC; cdr3_aa: CASSPYPRYGYTF
v_call: TRBV28; j_call: TRBJ2-3; clone_size: .; d_call: .; cdr3_nt: TGTGCCAGCAGTCTTTGGAACGCTCAGGCAGATACGCAGTATTTT; cdr3_aa: CASSLWNAQADTQYF
v_call: TRBV6-1; j_call: TRBJ2-7; clone_size: .; d_call: .; cdr3_nt: TGTGCCAGCAGTGAATATCCGGGATACGAGCAGTACTTC; cdr3_aa: CASSEYPGYEQYF
v_call: TRBV10-1; j_call: TRBJ2-7; clone_size: .; d_call: .; cdr3_nt: TGCGCCAGCAGTGAGGGTGCGACAAATCCCCAGTACTTC; cdr3_aa: CASSEGATNPQYF
v_call: TRBV6-5; j_call: TRBJ2-5; clone_size: once; d_call: TRBD2; cdr3_nt: TGTGCCAGCAGTTCCACTAGCGGGGGGGTGAAAGAGACCCAGTACTTC; cdr3_aa: CASSSTSGGVKETQYF
v_call: TRBV5-1; j_call: TRBJ2-1; clone_size: .; d_call: .; cdr3_nt: TGCGCCAGCAGCTACTCAGGGGCTACCTACAATGAGCAGTTCTTC; cdr3_aa: CASSYSGATYNEQFF
v_call: TRBV30; j_call: TRBJ2-7; clone_size: .; d_call: .; cdr3_nt: TGTGCCTGGAGTGTAGGTGTGCTGAGGGAGCAGTACTTC; cdr3_aa: CAWSVGVLREQYF
v_call: TRBV5-5; j_call: TRBJ1-5; clone_size: .; d_call: TRBD1; cdr3_nt: TGTGCCAGCAGCTTGGAAGGAAAGACAGGGGGGCAGCCCCAGCATTTT; cdr3_aa: CASSLEGKTGGQPQHF
v_call: TRBV29-1; j_call: TRBJ1-1; clone_size: .; d_call: TRBD1; cdr3_nt: TGCAGCGGGGACAGGGGGGTGAACACTGAAGCTTTCTTT; cdr3_aa: CSGDRGVNTEAFF
v_call: TRBV7-6; j_call: TRBJ1-1; clone_size: .; d_call: TRBD1; cdr3_nt: TGTGCCAGCAGCTTAGGGCAGGGGGCTATGAACACTGAAGCTTTCTTT; cdr3_aa: CASSLGQGAMNTEAFF
v_call: TRBV19; j_call: TRBJ1-1; clone_size: .; d_call: .; cdr3_nt: TGTGCCAGTAGTGTCAGGGGTTCTTGGGCTTTCTTT; cdr3_aa: CASSVRGSWAFF
v_call: TRBV28; j_call: TRBJ2-1; clone_size: .; d_call: TRBD1; cdr3_nt: TGTGCCAGCTCATCAGGGGGCAACCGTTACAATGAGCAGTTCTTC; cdr3_aa: CASSSGGNRYNEQFF
v_call: TRBV9; j_call: TRBJ2-2; clone_size: .; d_call: .; cdr3_nt: TGTGCCAGCAGCGTTATCCTCGCCGGGGAGCTGTTTTTT; cdr3_aa: CASSVILAGELFF
v_call: TRBV4-1; j_call: TRBJ1-6; clone_size: .; d_call: .; cdr3_nt: TGCGCCAGCAGCCAAGTACAGGCAGGGAATTCACCCCTCCACTTT; cdr3_aa: CASSQVQAGNSPLHF
v_call: TRBV7-9; j_call: TRBJ2-6; clone_size: .; d_call: .; cdr3_nt: TGTGCCAGCAGACTCACCGTTCCGCGGGCTGGGGCCAACGTCCTGACTTTC; cdr3_aa: CASRLTVPRAGANVLTF
v_call: TRBV6-2/TRBV6-3; j_call: TRBJ1-1; clone_size: .; d_call: .; cdr3_nt: TGTGCCAGCAGTTATAAGTCAGAGAACACTGAAGCTTTCTTT; cdr3_aa: CASSYKSENTEAFF
v_call: TRBV2; j_call: TRBJ2-7; clone_size: .; d_call: .; cdr3_nt: TGTGCCAGCAAGTACACCTACGAGCAGTACTTC; cdr3_aa: CASKYTYEQYF
v_call: TRBV10-2; j_call: TRBJ2-5; clone_size: .; d_call: TRBD2; cdr3_nt: TGCGCCAGCAGAGAGACTAGCGGGCGTTCCGAGACCCAGTACTTC; cdr3_aa: CASRETSGRSETQYF
v_call: TRBV13; j_call: TRBJ1-1; clone_size: .; d_call: .; cdr3_nt: TGTGCCAGCAGCTTAACTTACACTGAAGCTTTCTTT; cdr3_aa: CASSLTYTEAFF
v_call: TRBV11-3; j_call: TRBJ1-3; clone_size: .; d_call: .; cdr3_nt: TGTGCCAGCAGCTCGGCCGACAGGATGCTTCGAGGAAACACCATATATTTT; cdr3_aa: CASSSADRMLRGNTIYF
v_call: TRBV28; j_call: TRBJ1-2; clone_size: .; d_call: .; cdr3_nt: TGTGCCAGCAGTTCGACAGGCGACGTCTATGGCTACACCTTC; cdr3_aa: CASSSTGDVYGYTF
v_call: TRBV5-1; j_call: TRBJ1-4; clone_size: once; d_call: .; cdr3_nt: TGCGCCAGCAGCGCTACAGCACTTAATGAAAAACTGTTTTTT; cdr3_aa: CASSATALNEKLFF
v_call: TRBV5-8; j_call: TRBJ2-5; clone_size: .; d_call: TRBD2; cdr3_nt: TGTGCCAGCAGCTCGGGACTAGCGGGGGGCCTAGAGACCCAGTACTTC; cdr3_aa: CASSSGLAGGLETQYF
v_call: TRBV4-1; j_call: TRBJ2-7; clone_size: .; d_call: .; cdr3_nt: TGCGCCAGCAGCCAAGCCGGGTCCAGGGGCTACGAGCAGTACTTC; cdr3_aa: CASSQAGSRGYEQYF
v_call: TRBV27; j_call: TRBJ1-2; clone_size: .; d_call: .; cdr3_nt: TGTGCCAGCACCGGCAGGGGTTATGGCTACACCTTC; cdr3_aa: CASTGRGYGYTF
v_call: TRBV7-8; j_call: TRBJ1-4; clone_size: .; d_call: .; cdr3_nt: TGTGCCAGCAGCTTTAGGTCGAACAGGGAAGGGCCTAATGAAAAACTGTTTTTT; cdr3_aa: CASSFRSNREGPNEKLFF
v_call: TRBV18; j_call: TRBJ2-7; clone_size: .; d_call: .; cdr3_nt: TGTGCCAGCTCACCTTATCCGTTAACCTACGAGCAGTACTTC; cdr3_aa: CASSPYPLTYEQYF